This entry features one T cell receptor (beta chain) sequence. The sample is drawn from a study of blood T cell repertoires in COVID-19. While infection was still active, Seattle patients were enrolled and then followed longitudinally. The assay was immunoSEQ multiplex PCR, and TCRdb's table has in-frame clones only and misses some. The table records approximately 270,000 clones, 70% to 90% of them present only once. Sequenced material: peripheral blood. The TCR originated in a human donor with COVID-19, enrolled during active disease. The donor label of this sample is uncertain.

CDR3 DNA: TGTGCCAGTACCCGTCACACCGGGGAGCTGTTTTTT. As protein: CASTRHTGELFF. The V gene is TRBV19, the J gene TRBJ2-2; D gene ambiguous. Trimming took 7 bases from V and 3 from J, leaving 6 bases between them. The germline CDR1 and CDR2 sequences are LNHDA and SQIVND (reference sequence). The CDR3 totals 12 residues.